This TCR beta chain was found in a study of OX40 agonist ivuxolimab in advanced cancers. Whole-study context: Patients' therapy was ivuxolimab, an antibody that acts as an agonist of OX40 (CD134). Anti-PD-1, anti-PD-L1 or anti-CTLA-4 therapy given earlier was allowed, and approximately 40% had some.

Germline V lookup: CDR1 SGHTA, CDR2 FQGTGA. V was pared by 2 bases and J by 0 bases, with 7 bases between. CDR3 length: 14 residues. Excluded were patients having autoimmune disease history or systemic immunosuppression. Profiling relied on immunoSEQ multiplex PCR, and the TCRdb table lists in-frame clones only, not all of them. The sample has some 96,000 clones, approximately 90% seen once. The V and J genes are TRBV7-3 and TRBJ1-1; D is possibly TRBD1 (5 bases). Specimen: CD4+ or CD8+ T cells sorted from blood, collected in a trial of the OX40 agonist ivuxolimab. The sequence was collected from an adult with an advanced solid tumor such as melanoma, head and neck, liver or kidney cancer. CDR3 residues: CASSLQGMNTEAFF. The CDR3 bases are TGTGCCAGCAGCTTACAGGGTATGAACACTGAAGCTTTCTTT.